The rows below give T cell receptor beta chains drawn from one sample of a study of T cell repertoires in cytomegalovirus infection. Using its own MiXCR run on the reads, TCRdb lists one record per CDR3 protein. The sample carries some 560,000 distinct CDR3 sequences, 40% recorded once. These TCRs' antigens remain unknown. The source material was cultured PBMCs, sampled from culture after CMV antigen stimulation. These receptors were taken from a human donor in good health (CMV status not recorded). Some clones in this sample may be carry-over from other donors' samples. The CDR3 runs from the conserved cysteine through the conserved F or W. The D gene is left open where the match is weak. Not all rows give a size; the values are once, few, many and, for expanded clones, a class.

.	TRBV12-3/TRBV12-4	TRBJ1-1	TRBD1	TGTGCCAGCGGTACTAGGCGGGACAGGGCTTTCTTT	CASGTRRDRAFF
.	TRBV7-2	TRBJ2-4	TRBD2	TGTGCCAGCAGCCACGGACTAGCGGGCACCAAAAACATTCAGTACTTC	CASSHGLAGTKNIQYF
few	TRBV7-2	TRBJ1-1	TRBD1	TGTGCCAGCAGCGCCGGGACAGACACTGAAGCTTTCTTT	CASSAGTDTEAFF
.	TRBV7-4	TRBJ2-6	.	.	CASSFYICSAGRGANVLTF
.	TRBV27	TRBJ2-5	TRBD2	TGTGCCAGCAGTTTTGTGCGGGGGGACGTGGAGACCCAGTACTTC	CASSFVRGDVETQYF
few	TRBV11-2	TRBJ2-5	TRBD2	TGTGCCAGCAGCTTTGGACTAGCGGAGACCCAGTACTTC	CASSFGLAETQYF
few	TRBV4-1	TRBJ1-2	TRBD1	TGTGCCAGCAGCTATACCGGGACAGGGGGCTTCGGCTACACCTTC	CASSYTGTGGFGYTF
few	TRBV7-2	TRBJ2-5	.	TGTGCCAGCAGCCCAGTAGTGAATCGCCAAGAGACCCAGTACTTC	CASSPVVNRQETQYF
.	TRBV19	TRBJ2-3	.	TGTGCCAGTGGTTTAGGAGGGAGGACGCAGTATTTT	CASGLGGRTQYF
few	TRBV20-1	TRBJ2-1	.	TGCAGTGCATACTACGGTGAGCAGTTCTTC	CSAYYGEQFF
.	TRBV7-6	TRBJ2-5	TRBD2	TGTGCCAGCAGCTCTATAGCGGGACCAGAGACCCAGTACTTC	CASSSIAGPETQYF
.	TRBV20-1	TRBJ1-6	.	TGCAGTGCTAGAGGGGGCGATAATTCACCCCTCCACTTT	CSARGGDNSPLHF
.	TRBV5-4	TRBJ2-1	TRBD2	TGTGCCAGCAGTTGGGCTACGGGAGGGGTTAATAGGAATGAGCAGTTCTTC	CASSWATGGVNRNEQFF
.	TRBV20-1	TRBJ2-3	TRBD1	TGCAGTGCTAGAGAACTACAGGGGTGGACAGATACGCAGTATTTT	CSARELQGWTDTQYF
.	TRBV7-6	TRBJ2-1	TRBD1	TGTGCCACCGCGGATATAAGGACAGGGGGGAATGAGCAGTTCTTC	CATADIRTGGNEQFF